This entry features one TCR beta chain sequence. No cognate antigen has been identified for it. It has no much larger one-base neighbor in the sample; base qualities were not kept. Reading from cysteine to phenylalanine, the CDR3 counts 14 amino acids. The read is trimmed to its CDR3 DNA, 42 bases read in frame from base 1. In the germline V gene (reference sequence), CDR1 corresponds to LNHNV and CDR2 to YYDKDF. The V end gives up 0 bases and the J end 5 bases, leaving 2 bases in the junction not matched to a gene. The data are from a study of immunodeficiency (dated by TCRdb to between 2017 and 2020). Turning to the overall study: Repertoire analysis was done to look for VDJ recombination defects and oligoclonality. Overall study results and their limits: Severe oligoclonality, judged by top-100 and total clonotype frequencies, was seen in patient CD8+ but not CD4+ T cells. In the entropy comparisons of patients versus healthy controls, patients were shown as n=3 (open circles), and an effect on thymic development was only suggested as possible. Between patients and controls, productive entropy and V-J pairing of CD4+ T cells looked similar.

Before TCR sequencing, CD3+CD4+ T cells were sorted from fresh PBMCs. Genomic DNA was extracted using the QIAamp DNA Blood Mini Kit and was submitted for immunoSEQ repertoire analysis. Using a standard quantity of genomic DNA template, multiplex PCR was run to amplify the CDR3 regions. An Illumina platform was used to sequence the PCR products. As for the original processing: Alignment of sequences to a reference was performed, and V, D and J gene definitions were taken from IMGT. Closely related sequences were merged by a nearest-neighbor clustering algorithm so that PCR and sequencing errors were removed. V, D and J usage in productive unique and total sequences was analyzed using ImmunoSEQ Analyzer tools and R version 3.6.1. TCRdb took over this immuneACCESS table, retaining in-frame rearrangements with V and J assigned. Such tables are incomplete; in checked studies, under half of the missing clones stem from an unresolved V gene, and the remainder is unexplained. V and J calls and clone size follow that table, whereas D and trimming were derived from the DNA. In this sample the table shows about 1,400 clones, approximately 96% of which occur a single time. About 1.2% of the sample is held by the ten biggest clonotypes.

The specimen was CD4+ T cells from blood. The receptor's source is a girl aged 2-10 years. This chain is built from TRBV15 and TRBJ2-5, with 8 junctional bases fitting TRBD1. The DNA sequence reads TGTGCCACCAGCAGAGACCCAGGGGGCGAGACCCAGTACTTC. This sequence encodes CATSRDPGGETQYF.